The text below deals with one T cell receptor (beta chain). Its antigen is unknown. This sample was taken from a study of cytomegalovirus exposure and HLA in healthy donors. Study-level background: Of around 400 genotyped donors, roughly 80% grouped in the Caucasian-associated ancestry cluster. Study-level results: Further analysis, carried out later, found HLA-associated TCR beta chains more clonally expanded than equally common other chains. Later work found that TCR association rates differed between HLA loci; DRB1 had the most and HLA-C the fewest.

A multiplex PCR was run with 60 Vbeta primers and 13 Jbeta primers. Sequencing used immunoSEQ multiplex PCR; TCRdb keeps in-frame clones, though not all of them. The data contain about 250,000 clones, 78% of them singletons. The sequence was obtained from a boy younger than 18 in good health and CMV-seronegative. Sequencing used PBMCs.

This CDR3 reads CSARHHSYGYTF. The CDR3 region has the DNA TGCAGCGCAAGACACCATTCCTATGGCTACACCTTC. V and J are TRBV29-1 and TRBJ1-2; D remains ambiguous. Trimming stripped 7 bases from V and 4 bases from J, with 13 bases between. The length of the CDR3 is 12 residues. Germline V gene data show CDR1 as SQVTM and CDR2 as ANQGSEA.